The clone carrying this TCR beta chain was recorded a few times. Antigen specificity is unknown. The data were taken from a study of vaccination effects on CD4 cells after COVID-19. Broader study findings: Long after vaccination, the clones induced by infection and by vaccine shrank markedly in size. Relatively few convalescent patients took part in the study, which had no early post-infection timepoints. Healthy vaccinees' vaccine-induced clones included only 1 of 255 cross-reacting with common cold coronaviruses.

Using immunoSEQ multiplex PCR, the repertoire was profiled, and TCRdb retains in-frame clones only, with some absent. The sample lists about 24,000 clones; 76% were seen once. This CDR3 comprises 12 residues. CDR1 is MNHEY, CDR2 SMNVEV, per germline (reference sequence). V was trimmed by 2 bases and J by 6 bases, leaving 5 bases between them. CD4+ T cells specific for antigen were expanded with viral peptide pools by the ViraFEST assay before sequencing. Culture proceeded for approximately 9 days, and CD4+ T cells were then isolated. The vaccine recipients had no prior SARS-CoV-2 infection, with negative nucleocapsid antibodies.

The receptor was isolated from a human donor who received a COVID-19 vaccine. J is TRBJ1-5 and V is TRBV27; D gene ambiguous. The input for sequencing was CD4+ T cells from PBMCs cultured with HCoV-NL63 spike peptides, taken before COVID-19 vaccination. The CDR3 coding sequence is TGTGCCAGCAGTTTAGTTGGTCAGCCCCAGCATTTT. This encodes CASSLVGQPQHF.